This T cell receptor (beta chain) was sequenced during a study of glioma-infiltrating T cells. The study's findings and limits: CDR3 overlap between tissue and blood was very small. Above-expected tissue-blood divergence occurred in all gliomas, most in low-grade ones.

This clonotype was counted once. Its specificity is unknown. A read error is possible here, since a much larger clone lies one base away. Amplification of TCR alpha and beta CDR3 regions from RNA used iRepertoire nested multiplex PCR. For one-step reverse transcription and amplification, roughly 100-400 ng of tissue mRNA or PBMC total RNA was used. TCRdb reanalysed the multiplex PCR reads using MiXCR and keeps one entry per CDR3 protein. The data contain about 93,000 distinct CDR3 sequences, 40% of them singletons. V dropped 6 bases and J dropped 6 bases, with 12 bases sitting between them. The CDR3 totals 12 residues.

The chain recombines TRBV12-3 or TRBV12-4 with TRBJ2-7, with no clear D. The TCR was taken from a human donor with low-grade glioma or glioblastoma, undergoing nonglioma brain surgery, or in good health (not recorded which). The sequencing sample was made of glioma tissue, nonneoplastic brain tissue, or PBMCs (not recorded which). This CDR3 reads CASSFPGSEQYF. DNA of the CDR3: TGTGCCAGCAGCTTTCCGGGTAGCGAGCAGTACTTC.